The rows below give T cell receptor beta chains drawn from one sample of a study of T cells expressing NK-cell markers. TCRdb reprocessed the 5' RACE reads and stores each CDR3 protein as one record, lacking DNA. The sample table includes about 550,000 distinct CDR3 sequences. The sequenced sample consisted of blood T cells: a sorted CD56 or NKG2C T cell subset, CD4+ or CD8+ T cells, or bulk PBMC T cells (not recorded which). The origin of the receptors is a man between 18 and 35 years old in good health. The CDR3 runs from the conserved cysteine through the conserved F or W. Fields, in order: CDR3 length, V gene, J gene, CDR3 protein.

13	TRBV29-1	TRBJ1-1	CSAEGGRNTEAFF
18	TRBV27	TRBJ2-1	CASSRRWASRDLGDEQFF
19	TRBV18	TRBJ2-3	CASSPTIYRGGKRTDTQYF
17	TRBV29-1	TRBJ2-3	CSVEDSNKRVMGDTQYF
13	TRBV5-1	TRBJ2-3	CASSSGQKDTQYF
14	TRBV5-1	TRBJ2-7	CASSPGASSYEQYF
15	TRBV6-4	TRBJ1-2	CASSDSSGTGDGYTF
21	TRBV5-6	TRBJ2-3	CASSLLYGTKTSGSGTDTQYF
15	TRBV2	TRBJ2-1	CASRSGTQRVNEQFF
16	TRBV10-3	TRBJ2-3	CAITTGTSGRIDTQYF
16	TRBV7-2	TRBJ2-5	CASSLYNRGLGETQYF
14	TRBV6-5	TRBJ1-5	CASLPFAGNQPQHF
15	TRBV18	TRBJ1-3	CASSGRHISGNTIYF
14	TRBV3-1	TRBJ2-5	CASSLPLEKETQYF
14	TRBV7-9	TRBJ2-1	CASSLRELGDEQFF
14	TRBV9	TRBJ2-3	CASSVQDFTDTQYF